This TCR beta chain was observed in a study of shared clonotypes between healthy human individuals. The CDR3 length is 15 residues. Trimming removed 4 bases from V and 0 bases from J, with 11 bases in between. Per the germline V gene, CDR1 is SGHRS and CDR2 is YFSETQ. Generated by immunoSEQ multiplex PCR, the TCRdb table keeps only in-frame clones and is missing some. Of roughly 2 million clones in the sample, 95% are singletons; the top ten hold roughly 0.13%. J is TRBJ2-1 and V is TRBV5-1, with unresolved D. The receptor's source is a man aged 18-30 years in good health. The specimen was naive CD4+ T cells sorted from blood. The subset was: CD45RA+ positively selected. CDR3 sequence: CASSDNPSSYNEQFF. The CDR3 DNA follows: TGCGCCAGCAGCGACAACCCTAGCTCCTACAATGAGCAGTTCTTC.